The entry that follows covers one TCR beta chain sequence. This CDR3 region has 19 residues. Trimming at V came to 4 bases and at J to 9 bases, leaving 16 bases not matched to a gene. Germline V gene sequence: CDR1 SGHDT, CDR2 YYEEEE. Enrolled during active infection, Seattle patients were then followed longitudinally. The method was immunoSEQ multiplex PCR; TCRdb's version includes in-frame clones alone and lacks a portion of them. The profile covers fewer than 650,000 clones, with roughly 91% appearing a single time and roughly 7.4% taken by the ten largest. This sample is drawn from a study of blood T cell repertoires in COVID-19.

Material for sequencing was peripheral blood. The rearrangement uses TRBV5-6 and TRBJ2-2; TRBD2 agrees at 15 bases. This TCR derives from a woman aged 45-65 years with COVID-19, enrolled during active disease. CDR3 residues: CASSLSPGLAGGWDRELFF. CDR3 in DNA: TGTGCCAGCAGCCTCTCGCCGGGACTAGCGGGGGGCTGGGACCGGGAGCTGTTTTTT.